This T cell receptor (beta chain) is drawn from a study of T cell repertoires in ileal Crohn's disease. Findings of the study overall: Endoscopic recurrence occurred in every patient whose clonality exceeded 26.8%.

Assay: immunoSEQ multiplex PCR; the TCRdb copy retains only in-frame clones and omits some. The sample lists roughly 9,600 clones, over 65% occurring once. A note on this clone: Antigen: not known.

The ends were cut back, 4 bases at V and 3 bases at J, with 16 bases in the middle. CDR3 length: 16 residues. Germline V gives CDR1 SGHVS, CDR2 FQNEAQ. The V and J genes are TRBV7-8 and TRBJ1-3, with TRBD1 as a possible D gene (6 bases). The sample comprised ileal tissue. The sequence came from an adult with Crohn's disease. The CDR3 bases are TGTGCCAGCAGCTCTGGGGGCGCGTATTTTGGAAACACCATATATTTT. It codes for CASSSGGAYFGNTIYF.